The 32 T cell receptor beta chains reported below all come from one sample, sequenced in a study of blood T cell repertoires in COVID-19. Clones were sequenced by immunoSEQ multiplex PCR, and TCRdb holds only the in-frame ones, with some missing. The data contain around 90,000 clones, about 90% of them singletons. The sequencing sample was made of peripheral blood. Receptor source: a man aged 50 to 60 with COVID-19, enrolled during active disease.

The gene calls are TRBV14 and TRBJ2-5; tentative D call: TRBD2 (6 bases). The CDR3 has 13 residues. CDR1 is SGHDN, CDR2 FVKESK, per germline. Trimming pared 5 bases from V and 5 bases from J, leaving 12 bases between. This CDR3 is CASSDGSGETQYF. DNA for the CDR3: TGTGCCAGCAGCGACGGGAGTGGCGAGACCCAGTACTTC. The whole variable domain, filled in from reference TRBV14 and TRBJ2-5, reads EAGVTQFPSHSVIEKGQTVTLRCDPISGHDNLYWYRRVMGKEIKFLLHFVKESKQDESGMPNNRFLAERTGGTYSTLKVQPAELEDSGVYFCASSDGSGETQYFGPGTRLLVL.

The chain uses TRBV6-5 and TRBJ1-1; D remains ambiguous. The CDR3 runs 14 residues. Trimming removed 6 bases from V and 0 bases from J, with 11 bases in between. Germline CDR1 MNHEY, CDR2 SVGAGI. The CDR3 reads CASSAGLMNTEAFF. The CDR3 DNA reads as TGTGCCAGCAGCGCCGGACTTATGAACACTGAAGCTTTCTTT.

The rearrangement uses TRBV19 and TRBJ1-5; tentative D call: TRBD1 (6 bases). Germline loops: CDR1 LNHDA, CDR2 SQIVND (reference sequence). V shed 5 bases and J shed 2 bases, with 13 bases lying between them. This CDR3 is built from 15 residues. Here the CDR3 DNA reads TGTGCCAGTAGTTCGGACAGCCCGGGCAATCAGCCCCAGCATTTT. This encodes CASSSDSPGNQPQHF.

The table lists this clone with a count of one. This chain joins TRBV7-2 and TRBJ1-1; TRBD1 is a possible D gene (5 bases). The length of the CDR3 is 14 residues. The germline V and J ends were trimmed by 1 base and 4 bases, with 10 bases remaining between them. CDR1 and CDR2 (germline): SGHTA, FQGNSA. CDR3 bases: TGTGCCAGCAGCTTAGGGGGCCCCAGCACTGAAGCTTTCTTT. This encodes CASSLGGPSTEAFF. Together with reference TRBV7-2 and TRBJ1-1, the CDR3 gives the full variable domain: GAGVSQSPSNKVTEKGKDVELRCDPISGHTALYWYRQSLGQGLEFLIYFQGNSAPDKSGLPSDRFSAERTGGSVSTLTIQRTQQEDSAVYLCASSLGGPSTEAFFGQGTRLTVV.

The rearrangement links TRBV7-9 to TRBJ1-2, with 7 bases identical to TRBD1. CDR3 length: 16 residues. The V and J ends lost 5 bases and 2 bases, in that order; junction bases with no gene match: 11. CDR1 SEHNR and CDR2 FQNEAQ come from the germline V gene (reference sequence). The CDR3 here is CASSLPVGRGNYGYTF. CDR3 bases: TGTGCCAGCAGCCTTCCCGTCGGCAGGGGGAACTATGGCTACACCTTC. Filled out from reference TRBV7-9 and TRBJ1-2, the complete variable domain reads DTGVSQNPRHKITKRGQNVTFRCDPISEHNRLYWYRQTLGQGPEFLTYFQNEAQLEKSRLLSDRFSAERPKGSFSTLEIQRTEQGDSAMYLCASSLPVGRGNYGYTFGSGTRLTVV.

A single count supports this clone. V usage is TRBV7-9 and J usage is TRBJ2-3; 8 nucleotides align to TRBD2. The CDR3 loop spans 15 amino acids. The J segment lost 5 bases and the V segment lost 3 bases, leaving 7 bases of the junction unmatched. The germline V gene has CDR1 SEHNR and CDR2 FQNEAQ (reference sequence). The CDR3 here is CASSFIGGARDTQYF. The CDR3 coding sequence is TGTGCCAGCAGCTTTATCGGGGGGGCGAGAGATACGCAGTATTTT.

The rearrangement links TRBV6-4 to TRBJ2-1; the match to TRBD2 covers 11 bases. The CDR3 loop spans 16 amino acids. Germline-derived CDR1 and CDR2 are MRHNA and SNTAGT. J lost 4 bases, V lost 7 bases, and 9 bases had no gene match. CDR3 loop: CASTEGTSGKYNEQFF. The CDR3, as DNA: TGTGCCAGCACCGAAGGGACTAGCGGTAAATACAATGAGCAGTTCTTC.

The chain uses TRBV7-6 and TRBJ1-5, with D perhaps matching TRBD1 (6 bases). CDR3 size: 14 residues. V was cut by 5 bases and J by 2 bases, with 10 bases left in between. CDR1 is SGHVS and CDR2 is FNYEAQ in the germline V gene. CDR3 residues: CASSLEGGNQPQHF. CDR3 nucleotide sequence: TGTGCCAGCAGCCTAGAGGGGGGCAATCAGCCCCAGCATTTT.

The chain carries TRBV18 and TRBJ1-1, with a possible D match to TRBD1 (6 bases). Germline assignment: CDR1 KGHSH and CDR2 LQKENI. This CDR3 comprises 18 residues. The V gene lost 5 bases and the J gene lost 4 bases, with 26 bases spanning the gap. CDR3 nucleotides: TGTGCCAGCTCAACTGGAACGTTAGTGCGGGGGGCAGTCACTGAAGCTTTCTTT. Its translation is CASSTGTLVRGAVTEAFF. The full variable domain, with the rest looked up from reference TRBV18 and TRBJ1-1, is NAGVMQNPRHLVRRRGQEARLRCSPMKGHSHVYWYRQLPEEGLKFMVYLQKENIIDESGMPKERFSAEFPKEGPSILRIQQVVRGDSAAYFCASSTGTLVRGAVTEAFFGQGTRLTVV.

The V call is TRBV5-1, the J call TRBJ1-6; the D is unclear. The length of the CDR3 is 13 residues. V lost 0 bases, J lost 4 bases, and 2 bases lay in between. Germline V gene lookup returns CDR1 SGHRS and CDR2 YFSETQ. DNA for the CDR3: TGCGCCAGCAGCTTGGCGTATAATTCACCCCTCCACTTT. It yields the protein CASSLAYNSPLHF. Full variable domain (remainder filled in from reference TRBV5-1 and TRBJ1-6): KAGVTQTPRYLIKTRGQQVTLSCSPISGHRSVSWYQQTPGQGLQFLFEYFSETQRNKGNFPGRFSGRQFSNSRSEMNVSTLELGDSALYLCASSLAYNSPLHFGNGTRLTVT.

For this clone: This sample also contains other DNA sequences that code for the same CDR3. The CDR3 bases are TGTGCCATCAGTGGGACAGGGGATGGCTACACCTTC. Translating it yields CAISGTGDGYTF. The gene calls are TRBV10-3 and TRBJ1-2, with 9 positions matching TRBD1. From germline, CDR1 is ENHRY and CDR2 SYGVKD. After removal of 4 bases from V and 6 bases from J, the junction contained 0 bases not matched to a gene. The CDR3 spans 12 residues.

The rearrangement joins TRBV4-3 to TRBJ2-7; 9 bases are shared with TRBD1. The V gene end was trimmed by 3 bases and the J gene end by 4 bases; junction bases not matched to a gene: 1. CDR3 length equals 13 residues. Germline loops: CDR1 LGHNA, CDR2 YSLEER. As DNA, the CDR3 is TGCGCCAGCAGCCAGGACAGGGGATACGAGCAGTACTTC. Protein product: CASSQDRGYEQYF.

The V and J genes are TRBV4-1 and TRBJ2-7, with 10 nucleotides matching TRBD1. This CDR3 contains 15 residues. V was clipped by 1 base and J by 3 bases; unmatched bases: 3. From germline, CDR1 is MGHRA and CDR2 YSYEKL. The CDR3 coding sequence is TGCGCCAGCAGCCAAGGGACAGGGGGTCTCTACGAGCAGTACTTC. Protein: CASSQGTGGLYEQYF.

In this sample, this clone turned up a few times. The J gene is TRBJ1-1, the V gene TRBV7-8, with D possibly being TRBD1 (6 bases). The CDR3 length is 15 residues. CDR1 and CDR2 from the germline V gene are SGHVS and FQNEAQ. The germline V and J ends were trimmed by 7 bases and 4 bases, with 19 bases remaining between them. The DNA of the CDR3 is TGTGCCAGCACCTCGACAGGTTTCATCGGCACTGAAGCTTTCTTT. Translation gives CASTSTGFIGTEAFF.

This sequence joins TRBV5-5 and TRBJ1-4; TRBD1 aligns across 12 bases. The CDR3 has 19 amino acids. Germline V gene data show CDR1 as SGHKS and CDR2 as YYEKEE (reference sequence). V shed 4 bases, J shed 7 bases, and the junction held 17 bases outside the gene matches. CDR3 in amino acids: CASSPSLTGTGGGGEKLFF. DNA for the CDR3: TGTGCCAGCAGCCCCTCTCTGACCGGGACAGGGGGCGGTGGTGAAAAACTGTTTTTT.

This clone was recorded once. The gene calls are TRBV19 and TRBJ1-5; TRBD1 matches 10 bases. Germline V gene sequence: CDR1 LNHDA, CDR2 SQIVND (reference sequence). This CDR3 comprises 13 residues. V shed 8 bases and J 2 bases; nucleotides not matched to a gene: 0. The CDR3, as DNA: TGTGCCAGTGGACAGGGGGGCAATCAGCCCCAGCATTTT. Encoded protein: CASGQGGNQPQHF.

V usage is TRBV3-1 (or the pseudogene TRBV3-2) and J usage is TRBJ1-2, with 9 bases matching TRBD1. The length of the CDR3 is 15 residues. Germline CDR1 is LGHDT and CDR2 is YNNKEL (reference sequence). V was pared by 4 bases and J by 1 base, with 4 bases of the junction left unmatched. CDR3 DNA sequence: TGTGCCAGCAGCCGCCTGGACAGGGGTAACTATGGCTACACCTTC. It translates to CASSRLDRGNYGYTF.

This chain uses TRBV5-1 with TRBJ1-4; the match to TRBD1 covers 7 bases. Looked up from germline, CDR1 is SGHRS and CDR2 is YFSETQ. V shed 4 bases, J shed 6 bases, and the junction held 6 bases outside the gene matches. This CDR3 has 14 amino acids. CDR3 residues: CASSRGQIDEKLFF. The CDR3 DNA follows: TGCGCCAGCAGCCGGGGACAGATAGATGAAAAACTGTTTTTT.

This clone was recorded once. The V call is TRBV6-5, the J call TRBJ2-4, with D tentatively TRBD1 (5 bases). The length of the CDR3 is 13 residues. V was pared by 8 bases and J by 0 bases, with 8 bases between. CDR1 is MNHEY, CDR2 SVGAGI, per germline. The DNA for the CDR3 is TGTGCCAGCTGGACACTAGCCAAAAACATTCAGTACTTC. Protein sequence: CASWTLAKNIQYF.

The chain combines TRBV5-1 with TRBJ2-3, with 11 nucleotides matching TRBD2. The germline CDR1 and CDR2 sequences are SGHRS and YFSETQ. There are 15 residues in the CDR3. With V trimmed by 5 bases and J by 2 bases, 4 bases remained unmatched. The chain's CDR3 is CASRTSGVYTDTQYF. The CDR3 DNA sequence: TGCGCCAGCAGGACTAGCGGGGTATACACAGATACGCAGTATTTT.

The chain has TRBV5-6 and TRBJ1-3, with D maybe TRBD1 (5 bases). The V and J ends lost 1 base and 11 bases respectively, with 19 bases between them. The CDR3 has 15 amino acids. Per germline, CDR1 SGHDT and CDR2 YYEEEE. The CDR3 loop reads CASSLKGSGRSAIYF. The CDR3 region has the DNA TGTGCCAGCAGCTTGAAGGGGTCAGGGAGGAGCGCCATATATTTT.

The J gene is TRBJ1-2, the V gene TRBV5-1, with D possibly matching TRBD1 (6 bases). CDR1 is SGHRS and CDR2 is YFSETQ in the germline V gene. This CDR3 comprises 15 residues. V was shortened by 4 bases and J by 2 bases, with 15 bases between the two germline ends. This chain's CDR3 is CASSPGQGINYGYTF. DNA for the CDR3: TGCGCCAGCAGCCCGGGACAAGGGATAAACTATGGCTACACCTTC.

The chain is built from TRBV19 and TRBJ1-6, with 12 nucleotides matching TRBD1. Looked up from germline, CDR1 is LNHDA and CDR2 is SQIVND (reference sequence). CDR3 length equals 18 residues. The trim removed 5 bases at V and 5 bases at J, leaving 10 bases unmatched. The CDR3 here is CASSGLWGQGAHNSPLHF. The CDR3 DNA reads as TGTGCCAGTAGTGGCCTATGGGGACAGGGGGCGCATAATTCACCCCTCCACTTT.

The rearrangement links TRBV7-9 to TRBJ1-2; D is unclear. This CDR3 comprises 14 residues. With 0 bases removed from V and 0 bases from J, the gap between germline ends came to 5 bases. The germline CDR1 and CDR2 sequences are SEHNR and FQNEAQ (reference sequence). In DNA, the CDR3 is TGTGCCAGCAGCTTAGCCGAGGCTAACTATGGCTACACCTTC. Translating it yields CASSLAEANYGYTF.

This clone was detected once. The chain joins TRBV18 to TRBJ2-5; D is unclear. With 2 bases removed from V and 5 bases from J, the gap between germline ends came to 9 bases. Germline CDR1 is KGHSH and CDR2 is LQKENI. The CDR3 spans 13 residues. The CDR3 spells CASSPIQSETQYF. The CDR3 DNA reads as TGTGCCAGCTCACCAATCCAGTCGGAGACCCAGTACTTC.

DNA of the CDR3: TGTGCCAGCAGCCGACTAGCGGGGGGAGGGGATACGCAGTATTTT. It is translated as CASSRLAGGGDTQYF. This rearrangement joins TRBV7-6 to TRBJ2-3; 13 bases map to TRBD2. Germline assignment: CDR1 SGHVS and CDR2 FNYEAQ. The CDR3 covers 15 residues. V dropped 5 bases and J dropped 6; count of bases not matched to a gene: 5.

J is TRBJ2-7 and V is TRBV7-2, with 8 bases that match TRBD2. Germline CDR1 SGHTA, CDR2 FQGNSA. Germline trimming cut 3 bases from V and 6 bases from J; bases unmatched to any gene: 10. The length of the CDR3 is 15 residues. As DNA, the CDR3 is TGTGCCAGCAGCTTCGGGGGGGCCCGCCCCCTCGAGCAGTACTTC. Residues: CASSFGGARPLEQYF.

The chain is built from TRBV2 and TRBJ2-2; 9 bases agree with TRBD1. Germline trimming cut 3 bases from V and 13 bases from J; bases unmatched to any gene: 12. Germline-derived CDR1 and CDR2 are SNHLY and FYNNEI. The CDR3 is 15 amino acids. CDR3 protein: CASSDSLFGQGWLFF. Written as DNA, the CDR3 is TGTGCCAGCAGTGATTCTTTATTCGGACAGGGGTGGCTGTTTTTT.

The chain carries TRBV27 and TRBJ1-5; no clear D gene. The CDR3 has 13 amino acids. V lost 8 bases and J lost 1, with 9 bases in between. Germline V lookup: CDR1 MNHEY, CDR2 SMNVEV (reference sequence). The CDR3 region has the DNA TGTGCCAGCGGGCGGAGGAGCAATCAGCCCCAGCATTTT. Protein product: CASGRRSNQPQHF.

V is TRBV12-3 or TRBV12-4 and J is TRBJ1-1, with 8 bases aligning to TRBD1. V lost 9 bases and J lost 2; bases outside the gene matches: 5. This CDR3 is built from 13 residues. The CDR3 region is CASLDRANTEAFF. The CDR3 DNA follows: TGTGCCAGTTTGGACAGGGCCAACACTGAAGCTTTCTTT.

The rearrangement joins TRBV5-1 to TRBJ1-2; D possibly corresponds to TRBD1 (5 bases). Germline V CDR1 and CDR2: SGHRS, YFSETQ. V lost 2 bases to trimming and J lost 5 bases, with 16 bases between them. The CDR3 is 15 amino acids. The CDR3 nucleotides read TGCGCCAGCAGCTTATCGGGGGGAAATCTTTATGGCTACACCTTC. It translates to CASSLSGGNLYGYTF.

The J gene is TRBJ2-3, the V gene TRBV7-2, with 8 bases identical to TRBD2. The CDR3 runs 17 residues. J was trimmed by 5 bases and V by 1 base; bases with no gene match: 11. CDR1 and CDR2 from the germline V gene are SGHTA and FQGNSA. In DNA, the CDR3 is TGTGCCAGCAGCTTAGGGTCACGGGGGGGGCCGGAAGATACGCAGTATTTT. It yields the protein CASSLGSRGGPEDTQYF.